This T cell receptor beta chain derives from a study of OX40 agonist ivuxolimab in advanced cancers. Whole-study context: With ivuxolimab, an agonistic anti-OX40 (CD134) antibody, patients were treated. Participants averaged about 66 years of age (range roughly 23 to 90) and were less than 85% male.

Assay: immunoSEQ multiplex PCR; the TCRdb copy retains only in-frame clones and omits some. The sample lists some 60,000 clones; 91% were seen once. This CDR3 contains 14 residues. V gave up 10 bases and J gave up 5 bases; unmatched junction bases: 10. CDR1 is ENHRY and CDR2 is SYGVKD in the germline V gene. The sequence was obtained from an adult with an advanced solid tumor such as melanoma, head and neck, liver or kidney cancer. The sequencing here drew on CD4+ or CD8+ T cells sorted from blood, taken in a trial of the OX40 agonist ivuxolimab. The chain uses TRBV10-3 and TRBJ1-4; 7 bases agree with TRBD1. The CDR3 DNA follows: TGTGCCACCGGACCGGGCAGGGGGAATGAAAAACTGTTTTTT. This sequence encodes CATGPGRGNEKLFF.